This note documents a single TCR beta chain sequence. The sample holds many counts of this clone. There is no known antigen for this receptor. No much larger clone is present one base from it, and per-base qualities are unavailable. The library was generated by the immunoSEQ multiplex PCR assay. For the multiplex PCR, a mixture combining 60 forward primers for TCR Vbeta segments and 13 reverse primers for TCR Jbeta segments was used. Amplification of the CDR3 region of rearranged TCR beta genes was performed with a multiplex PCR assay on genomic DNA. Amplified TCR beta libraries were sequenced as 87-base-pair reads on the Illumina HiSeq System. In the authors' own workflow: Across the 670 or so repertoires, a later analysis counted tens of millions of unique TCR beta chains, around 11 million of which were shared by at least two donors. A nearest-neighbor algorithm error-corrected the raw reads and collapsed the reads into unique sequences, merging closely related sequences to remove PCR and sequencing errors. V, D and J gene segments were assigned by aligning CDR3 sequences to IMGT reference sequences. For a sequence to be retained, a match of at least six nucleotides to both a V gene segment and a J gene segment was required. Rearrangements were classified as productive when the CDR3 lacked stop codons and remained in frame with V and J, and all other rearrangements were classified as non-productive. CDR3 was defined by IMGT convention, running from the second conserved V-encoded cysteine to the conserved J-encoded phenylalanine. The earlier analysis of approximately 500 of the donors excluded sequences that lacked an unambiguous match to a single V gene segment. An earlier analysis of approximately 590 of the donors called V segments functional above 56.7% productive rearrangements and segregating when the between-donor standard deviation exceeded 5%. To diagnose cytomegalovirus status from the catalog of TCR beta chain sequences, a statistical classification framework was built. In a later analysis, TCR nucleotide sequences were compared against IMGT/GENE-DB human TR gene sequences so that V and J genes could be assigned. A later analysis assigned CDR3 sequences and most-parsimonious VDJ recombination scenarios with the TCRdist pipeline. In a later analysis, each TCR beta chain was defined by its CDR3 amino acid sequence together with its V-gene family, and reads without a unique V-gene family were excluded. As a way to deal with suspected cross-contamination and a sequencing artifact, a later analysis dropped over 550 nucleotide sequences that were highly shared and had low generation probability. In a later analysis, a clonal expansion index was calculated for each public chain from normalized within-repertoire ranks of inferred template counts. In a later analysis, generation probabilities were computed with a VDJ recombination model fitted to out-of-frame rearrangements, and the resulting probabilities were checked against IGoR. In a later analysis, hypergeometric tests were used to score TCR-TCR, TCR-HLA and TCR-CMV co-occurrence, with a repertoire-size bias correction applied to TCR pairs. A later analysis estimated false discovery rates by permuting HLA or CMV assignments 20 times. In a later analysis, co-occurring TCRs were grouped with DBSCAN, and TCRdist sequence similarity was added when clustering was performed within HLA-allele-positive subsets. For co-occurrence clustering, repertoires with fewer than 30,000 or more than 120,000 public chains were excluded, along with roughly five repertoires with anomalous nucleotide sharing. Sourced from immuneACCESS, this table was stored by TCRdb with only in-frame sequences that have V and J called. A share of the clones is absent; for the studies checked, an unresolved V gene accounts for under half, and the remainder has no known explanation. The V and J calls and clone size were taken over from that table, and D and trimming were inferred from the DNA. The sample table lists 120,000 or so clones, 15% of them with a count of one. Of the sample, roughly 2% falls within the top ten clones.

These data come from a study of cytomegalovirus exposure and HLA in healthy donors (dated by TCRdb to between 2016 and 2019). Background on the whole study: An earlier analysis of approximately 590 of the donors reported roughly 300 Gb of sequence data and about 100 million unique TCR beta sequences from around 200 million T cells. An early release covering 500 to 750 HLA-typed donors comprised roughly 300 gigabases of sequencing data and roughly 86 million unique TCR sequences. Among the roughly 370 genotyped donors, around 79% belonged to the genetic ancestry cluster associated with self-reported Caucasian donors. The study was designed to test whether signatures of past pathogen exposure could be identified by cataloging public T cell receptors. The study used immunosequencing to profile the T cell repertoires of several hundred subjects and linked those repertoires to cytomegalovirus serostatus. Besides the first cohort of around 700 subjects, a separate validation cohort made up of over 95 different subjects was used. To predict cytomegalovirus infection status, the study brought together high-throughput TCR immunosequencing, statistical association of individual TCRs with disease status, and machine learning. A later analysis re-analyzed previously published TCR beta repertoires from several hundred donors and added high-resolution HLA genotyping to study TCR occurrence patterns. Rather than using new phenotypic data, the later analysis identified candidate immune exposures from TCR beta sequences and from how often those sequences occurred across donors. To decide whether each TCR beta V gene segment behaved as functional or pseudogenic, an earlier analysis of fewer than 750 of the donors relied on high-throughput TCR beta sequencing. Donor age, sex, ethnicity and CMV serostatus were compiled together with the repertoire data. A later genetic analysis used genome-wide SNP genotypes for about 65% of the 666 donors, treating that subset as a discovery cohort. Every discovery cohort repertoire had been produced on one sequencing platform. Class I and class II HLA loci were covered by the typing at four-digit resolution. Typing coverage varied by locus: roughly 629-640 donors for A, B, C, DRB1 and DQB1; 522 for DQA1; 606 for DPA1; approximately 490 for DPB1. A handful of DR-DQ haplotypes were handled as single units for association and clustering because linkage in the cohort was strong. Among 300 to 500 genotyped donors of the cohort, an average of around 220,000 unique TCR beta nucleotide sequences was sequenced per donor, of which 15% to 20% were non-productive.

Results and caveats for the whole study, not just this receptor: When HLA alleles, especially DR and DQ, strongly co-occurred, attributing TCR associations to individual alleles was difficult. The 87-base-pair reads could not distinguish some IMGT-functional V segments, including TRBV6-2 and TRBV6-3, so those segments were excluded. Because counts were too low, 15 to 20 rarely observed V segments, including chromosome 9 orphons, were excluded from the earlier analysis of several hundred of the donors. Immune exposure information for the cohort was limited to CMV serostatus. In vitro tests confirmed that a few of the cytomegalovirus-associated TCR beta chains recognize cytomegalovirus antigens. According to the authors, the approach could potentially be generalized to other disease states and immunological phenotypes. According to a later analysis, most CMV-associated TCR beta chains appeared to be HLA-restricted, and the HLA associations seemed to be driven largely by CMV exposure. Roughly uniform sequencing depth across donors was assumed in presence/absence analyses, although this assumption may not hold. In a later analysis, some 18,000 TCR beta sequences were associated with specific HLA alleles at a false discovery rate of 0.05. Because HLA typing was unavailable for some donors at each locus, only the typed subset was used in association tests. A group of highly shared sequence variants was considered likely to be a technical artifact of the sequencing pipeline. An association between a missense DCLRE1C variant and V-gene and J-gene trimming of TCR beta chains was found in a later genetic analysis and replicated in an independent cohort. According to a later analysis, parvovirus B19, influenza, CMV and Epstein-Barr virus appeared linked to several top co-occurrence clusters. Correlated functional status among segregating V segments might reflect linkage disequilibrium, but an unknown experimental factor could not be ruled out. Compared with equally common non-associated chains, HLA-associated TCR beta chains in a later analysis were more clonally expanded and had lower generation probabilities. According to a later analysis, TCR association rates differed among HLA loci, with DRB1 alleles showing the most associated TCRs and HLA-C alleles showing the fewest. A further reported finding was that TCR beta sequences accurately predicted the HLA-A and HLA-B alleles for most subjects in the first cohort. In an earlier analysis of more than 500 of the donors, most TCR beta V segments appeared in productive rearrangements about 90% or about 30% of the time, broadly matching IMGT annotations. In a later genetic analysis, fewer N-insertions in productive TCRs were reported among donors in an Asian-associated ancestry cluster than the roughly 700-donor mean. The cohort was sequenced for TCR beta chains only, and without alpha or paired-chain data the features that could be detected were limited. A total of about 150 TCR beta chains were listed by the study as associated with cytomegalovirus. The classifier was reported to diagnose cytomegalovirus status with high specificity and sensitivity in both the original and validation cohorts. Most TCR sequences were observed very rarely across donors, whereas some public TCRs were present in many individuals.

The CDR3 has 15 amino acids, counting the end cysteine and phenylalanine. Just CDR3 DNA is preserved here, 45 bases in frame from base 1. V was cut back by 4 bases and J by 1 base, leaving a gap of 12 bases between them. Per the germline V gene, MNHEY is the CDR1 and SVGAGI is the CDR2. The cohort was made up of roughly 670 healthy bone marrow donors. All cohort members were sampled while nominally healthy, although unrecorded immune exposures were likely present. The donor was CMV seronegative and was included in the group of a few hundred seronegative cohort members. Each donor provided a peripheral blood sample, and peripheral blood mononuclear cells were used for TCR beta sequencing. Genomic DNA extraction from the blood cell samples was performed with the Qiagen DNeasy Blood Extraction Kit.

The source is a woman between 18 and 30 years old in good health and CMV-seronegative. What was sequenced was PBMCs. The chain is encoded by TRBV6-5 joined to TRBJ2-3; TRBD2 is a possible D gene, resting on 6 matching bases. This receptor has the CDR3 CASSSLASGTDTQYF. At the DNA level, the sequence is TGTGCCAGCAGTTCCCTAGCGTCTGGCACAGATACGCAGTATTTT.